The 15 T cell receptor beta chains presented below share a single source sample, sequenced in a study of OX40 agonist ivuxolimab in advanced cancers. The data were produced by immunoSEQ multiplex PCR, yet TCRdb's version contains in-frame clones alone and is incomplete. The data show about 58,000 clones, roughly 80% seen once. The specimen was CD4+ or CD8+ T cells sorted from blood, collected in a trial of the OX40 agonist ivuxolimab. All receptors come from an adult with an advanced solid tumor such as melanoma, head and neck, liver or kidney cancer.

V is TRBV5-1 and J is TRBJ2-2, with D possibly TRBD2 on 6 matching bases. This CDR3 is 14 amino acids long. The germline CDR1 and CDR2 sequences are SGHRS and YFSETQ. Trimming removed 4 bases at V and 2 bases at J, with 9 bases between. The CDR3 coding sequence is TGCGCCAGCAGCGGGCGGGGAAACACCGGGGAGCTGTTTTTT. The encoded protein is CASSGRGNTGELFF.

J is TRBJ2-1 and V is TRBV30; D is uncertain. CDR3 length: 14 residues. Germline V CDR1 and CDR2: GTSNPN, SVGIG (reference sequence). V lost 3 bases and J 5 bases, leaving 14 bases between the germline ends. The CDR3 DNA follows: TGTGCCTGGAGAACGTCGATCCTTCACAATGAGCAGTTCTTC. It encodes CAWRTSILHNEQFF.

The chain couples TRBV5-1 to TRBJ2-1; TRBD2 agrees at 10 bases. V shed 4 bases, J shed 4 bases, and the junction held 14 bases outside the gene matches. The germline V gene encodes CDR1 SGHRS and CDR2 YFSETQ. The CDR3 sequence is 18 residues long. CDR3 sequence reads: CASSIPGAGAGGYNEQFF. In DNA form, the CDR3 reads TGCGCCAGCAGCATCCCTGGGGCTGGAGCGGGAGGGTACAATGAGCAGTTCTTC.

The chain couples TRBV19 to TRBJ2-3, with D unresolved. Trimming left V 5 bases short and J 3 bases short, with 9 bases between. This CDR3 contains 13 residues. CDR1 is LNHDA and CDR2 is SQIVND in the germline V gene (reference sequence). CDR3 protein: CASSRRGTDTQYF. CDR3 nucleotides: TGTGCCAGTAGTCGACGTGGGACAGATACGCAGTATTTT.

The genes are TRBV5-8 and TRBJ2-7; TRBD2 matches at 7 bases. CDR1 SGHTS and CDR2 YDEGEE come from the germline V gene. The CDR3 covers 15 residues. J gave up 1 base and V 6 bases, and 10 bases lay outside the gene matches. CDR3 coding DNA: TGTGCCAGCATCCCCCTGGGAGGGGCATCCTACGAGCAGTACTTC. It translates to CASIPLGGASYEQYF.

V and J are TRBV7-2 and TRBJ1-5; D possibly corresponds to TRBD1 (5 bases). Per germline, CDR1 SGHTA and CDR2 FQGNSA. This CDR3 is built from 15 residues. Trimming cost V 7 bases and J 7 bases, with 20 bases left between them. The CDR3: CASTLLGRVGQPQHF. The CDR3 DNA is TGTGCCAGCACCCTTCTTGGCAGGGTCGGCCAGCCCCAGCATTTT.

The chain combines TRBV5-1 with TRBJ1-1; no clear D gene. CDR1 and CDR2 from the germline V gene are SGHRS and YFSETQ. This CDR3 is 14 amino acids long. V was cut by 2 bases and J by 0 bases, with 8 bases left in between. The CDR3 sequence is CASSLNTLNTEAFF. CDR3 DNA sequence: TGCGCCAGCAGCTTAAACACCTTGAACACTGAAGCTTTCTTT.

Only a few counts were recorded for this clone. This rearrangement joins TRBV29-1 to TRBJ1-1, with TRBD1 identical over 7 bases. CDR3 length: 13 amino acids. CDR1 SQVTM and CDR2 ANQGSEA come from the germline V gene. The junction had 6 bases not matched to a gene; V was cut back by 8 bases and J by 0 bases. CDR3 protein: CSLRGQVNTEAFF. The CDR3 bases are TGCAGCCTAAGGGGGCAGGTGAACACTGAAGCTTTCTTT.

The chain combines TRBV18 with TRBJ2-7; D possibly corresponds to TRBD1 (6 bases). V was cut by 6 bases and J by 2 bases, with 20 bases left in between. Per germline, CDR1 KGHSH and CDR2 LQKENI. This CDR3 contains 16 residues. The CDR3 bases are TGTGCCAGCTCTATGGGGCCTCTAACAGGGCCCTACGAGCAGTACTTC. Translation: CASSMGPLTGPYEQYF. The complete variable domain, with remaining parts taken from reference TRBV18 and TRBJ2-7, reads NAGVMQNPRHLVRRRGQEARLRCSPMKGHSHVYWYRQLPEEGLKFMVYLQKENIIDESGMPKERFSAEFPKEGPSILRIQQVVRGDSAAYFCASSMGPLTGPYEQYFGPGTRLTVT.

This chain joins TRBV6-1 and TRBJ1-2; a possible D gene is TRBD1 (6 bases). The CDR3 is 12 residues long. Germline V CDR1 and CDR2: MNHNS, SASEGT. Trimming stripped 3 bases from V and 12 bases from J, with 14 bases between. CDR3: CASSDLARGDTF. The CDR3 region has the DNA TGTGCCAGCAGTGATCTAGCCAGGGGCGACACCTTC.

The chain joins TRBV5-4 to TRBJ2-5, with D perhaps given as TRBD1 or TRBD2 (5 bases each). This CDR3 spans 14 amino acids. Germline V lookup: CDR1 SGHNT, CDR2 YYREEE (reference sequence). V was clipped by 3 bases and J by 2 bases, with 11 bases between them. The CDR3 reads CASSSGTQQETQYF. For the CDR3, the DNA is TGTGCCAGCAGCTCCGGGACGCAACAAGAGACCCAGTACTTC.

The chain is built from TRBV29-1 and TRBJ2-7; D call uncertain. From germline, CDR1 is SQVTM and CDR2 ANQGSEA. Trimming took off 0 bases at V and 6 bases at J, with 6 bases between the two ends. This CDR3 is 11 amino acids long. CDR3 DNA sequence: TGCAGCGTTGAAGACCCCCCCGAGCAGTACTTC. This sequence encodes CSVEDPPEQYF.

The V call is TRBV19, the J call TRBJ2-7; perhaps TRBD1 as D (8 bases). Germline loops: CDR1 LNHDA, CDR2 SQIVND (reference sequence). Trimming shortened V by 5 bases and J by 6 bases, and 17 bases separated the two germline ends. The CDR3 totals 14 residues. The CDR3 region has the DNA TGTGCCAGTAGTCCCGGGGGGACAGGAACCGAGCAGTACGTC. Encoded protein: CASSPGGTGTEQYV.

This rearrangement joins TRBV7-2 to TRBJ2-2; 7 bases agree with TRBD2. Germline CDR1 is SGHTA and CDR2 is FQGNSA. This CDR3 region has 15 residues. The trim removed 3 bases at V and 10 bases at J, leaving 11 bases unmatched. The CDR3 nucleotides are TGTGCCAGCAGCTTGCGGTTTGCGGGAGCAGAGGAGCTGTTTTTT. Residues: CASSLRFAGAEELFF.

The rearrangement uses TRBV7-6 and TRBJ2-3; TRBD2 is a possible D gene (6 bases). Germline values: CDR1 SGHVS, CDR2 FNYEAQ. Deletions cut 6 bases from V and 0 bases from J, with 16 bases between. This CDR3 is built from 16 residues. CDR3 region: CASSAAASASTDTQYF. In nucleotides, the CDR3 is TGTGCCAGCAGTGCAGCGGCTAGCGCCAGCACAGATACGCAGTATTTT.